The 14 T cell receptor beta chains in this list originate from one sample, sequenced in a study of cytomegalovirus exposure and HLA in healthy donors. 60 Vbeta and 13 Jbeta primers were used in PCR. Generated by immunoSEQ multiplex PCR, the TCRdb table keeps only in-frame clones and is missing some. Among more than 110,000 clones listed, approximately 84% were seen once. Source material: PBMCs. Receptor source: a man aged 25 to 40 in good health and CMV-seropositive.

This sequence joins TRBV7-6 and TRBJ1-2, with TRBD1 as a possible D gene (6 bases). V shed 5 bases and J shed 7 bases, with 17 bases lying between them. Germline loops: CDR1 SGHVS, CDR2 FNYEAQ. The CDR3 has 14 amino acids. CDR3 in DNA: TGTGCCAGCAGCCCTTTGCAGGGGCAAAGTGGCTACACCTTC. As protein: CASSPLQGQSGYTF.

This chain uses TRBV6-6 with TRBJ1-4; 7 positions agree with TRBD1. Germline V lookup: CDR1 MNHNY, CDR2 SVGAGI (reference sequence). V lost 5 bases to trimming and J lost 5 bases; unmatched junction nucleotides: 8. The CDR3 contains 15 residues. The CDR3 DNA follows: TGTGCCAGCAGTAGGACTTCAGGGGGAAATGAAAAACTGTTTTTT. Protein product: CASSRTSGGNEKLFF.

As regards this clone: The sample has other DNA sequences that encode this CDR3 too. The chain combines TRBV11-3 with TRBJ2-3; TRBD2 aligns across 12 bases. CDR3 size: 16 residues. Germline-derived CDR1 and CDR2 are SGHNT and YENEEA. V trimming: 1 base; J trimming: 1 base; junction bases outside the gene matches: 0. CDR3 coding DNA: TGTGCCAGCAGCTTAGGACTAGCGGGGGGCACAGATACGCAGTATTTT. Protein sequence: CASSLGLAGGTDTQYF.

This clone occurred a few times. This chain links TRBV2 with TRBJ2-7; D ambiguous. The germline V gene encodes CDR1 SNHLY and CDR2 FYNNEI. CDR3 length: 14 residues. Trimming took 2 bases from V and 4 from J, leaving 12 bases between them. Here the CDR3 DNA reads TGTGCCAGCAGTGAAACCTGGGCCCGTTACGAGCAGTACTTC. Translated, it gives CASSETWARYEQYF.

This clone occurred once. CDR3 nucleotide sequence: TGTGCCATCTCAAACGGACAGCGTTATGGCTACACCTTC. This sequence encodes CAISNGQRYGYTF. The chain is built from TRBV6-5 and TRBJ1-2, with D perhaps matching TRBD1 (6 bases). The germline V gene has CDR1 MNHEY and CDR2 SVGAGI. V was shortened by 10 bases and J by 5 bases, with 17 bases between the two germline ends. The CDR3 runs to 13 residues.

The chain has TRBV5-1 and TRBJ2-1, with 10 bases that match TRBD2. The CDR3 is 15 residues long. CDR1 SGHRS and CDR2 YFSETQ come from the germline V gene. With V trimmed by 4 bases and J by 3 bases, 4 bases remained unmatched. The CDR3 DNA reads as TGCGCCAGCAGCGGTGTAGCGGGAGGCTACAATGAGCAGTTCTTC. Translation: CASSGVAGGYNEQFF.

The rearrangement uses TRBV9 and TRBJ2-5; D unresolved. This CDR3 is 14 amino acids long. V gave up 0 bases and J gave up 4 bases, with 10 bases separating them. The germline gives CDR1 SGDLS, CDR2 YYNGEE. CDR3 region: CASSVGSDSETQYF. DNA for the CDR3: TGTGCCAGCAGCGTAGGATCAGACTCAGAGACCCAGTACTTC. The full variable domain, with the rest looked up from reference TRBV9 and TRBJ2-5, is DSGVTQTPKHLITATGQRVTLRCSPRSGDLSVYWYQQSLDQGLQFLIQYYNGEERAKGNILERFSAQQFPDLHSELNLSSLELGDSALYFCASSVGSDSETQYFGPGTRLLVL.

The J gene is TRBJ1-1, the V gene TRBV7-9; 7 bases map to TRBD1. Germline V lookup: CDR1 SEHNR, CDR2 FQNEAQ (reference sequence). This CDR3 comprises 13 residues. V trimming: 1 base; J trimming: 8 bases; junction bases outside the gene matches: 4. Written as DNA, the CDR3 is TGTGCCAGCAGCTTAGGGGGACAGCGGGAAGCTTTCTTT. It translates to CASSLGGQREAFF.

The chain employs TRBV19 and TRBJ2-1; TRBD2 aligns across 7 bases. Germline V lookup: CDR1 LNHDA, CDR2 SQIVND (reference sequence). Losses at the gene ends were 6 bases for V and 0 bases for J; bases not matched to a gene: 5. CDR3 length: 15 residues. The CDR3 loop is CASRTGGSSYNEQFF. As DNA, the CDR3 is TGTGCCAGTAGAACTGGCGGGAGCTCCTACAATGAGCAGTTCTTC.

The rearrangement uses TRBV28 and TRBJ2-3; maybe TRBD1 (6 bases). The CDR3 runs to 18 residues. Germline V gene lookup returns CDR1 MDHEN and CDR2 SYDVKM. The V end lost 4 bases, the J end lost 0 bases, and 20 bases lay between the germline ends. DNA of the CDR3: TGTGCCAGCAGTTCCCCAGGGGTAGTCGCCTCTAGCACAGATACGCAGTATTTT. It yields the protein CASSSPGVVASSTDTQYF.

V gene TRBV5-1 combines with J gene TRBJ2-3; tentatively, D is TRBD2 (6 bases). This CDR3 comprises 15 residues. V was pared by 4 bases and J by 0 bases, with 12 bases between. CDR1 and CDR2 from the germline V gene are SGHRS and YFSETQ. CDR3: CASSLREISTDTQYF. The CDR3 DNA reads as TGCGCCAGCAGCCTCCGGGAGATAAGCACAGATACGCAGTATTTT.

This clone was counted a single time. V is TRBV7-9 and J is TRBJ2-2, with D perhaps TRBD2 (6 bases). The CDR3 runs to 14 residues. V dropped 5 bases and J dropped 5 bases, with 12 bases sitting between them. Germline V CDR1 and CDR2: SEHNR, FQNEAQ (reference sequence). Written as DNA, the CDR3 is TGTGCCAGCAGCCCCGAGACTAGGACCGGGGAGCTGTTTTTT. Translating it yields CASSPETRTGELFF.

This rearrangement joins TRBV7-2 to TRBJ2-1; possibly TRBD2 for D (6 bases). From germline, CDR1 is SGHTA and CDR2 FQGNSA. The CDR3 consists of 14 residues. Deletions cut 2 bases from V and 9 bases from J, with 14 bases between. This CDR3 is CASSLLLAGAEQFF. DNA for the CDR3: TGTGCCAGCAGCTTACTACTAGCCGGGGCTGAGCAGTTCTTC.

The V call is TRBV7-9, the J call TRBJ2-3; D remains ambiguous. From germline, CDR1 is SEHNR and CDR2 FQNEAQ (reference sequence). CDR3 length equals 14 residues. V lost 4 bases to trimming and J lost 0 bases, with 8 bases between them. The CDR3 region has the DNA TGTGCCAGCAGCTCGGTCGATAGCACAGATACGCAGTATTTT. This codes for CASSSVDSTDTQYF. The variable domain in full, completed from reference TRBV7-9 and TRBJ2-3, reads DTGVSQNPRHKITKRGQNVTFRCDPISEHNRLYWYRQTLGQGPEFLTYFQNEAQLEKSRLLSDRFSAERPKGSFSTLEIQRTEQGDSAMYLCASSSVDSTDTQYFGPGTRLTVL.